These 28 T cell receptor beta chains were all obtained from the same sample, sequenced in a study of vaccination and CD4 T cells after COVID-19. Stated treatment: approximately 11-day PBMC culture with coronavirus spike peptide pools or control peptides (ViraFEST assay). These receptors are not linked to any known antigen. Once obtained from cultured CD4+ T cells, the DNA was sequenced using the Oncomine TCR Beta short-read assay. TCRdb reprocessed the PCR reads with MiXCR, giving one entry per CDR3 protein. The profile shows more than 9,500 distinct CDR3 sequences, more than 50% of them singletons. Sequencing was performed on CD4+ T cells from blood, cultured in vitro. These TCRs come from a human donor who had recovered from COVID-19.

The chain couples TRBV7-9 to TRBJ1-2; D is perhaps TRBD1 (6 bases). V shed 1 base and J shed 7 bases, with 16 bases lying between them. The CDR3 length is 15 residues. Germline assignment: CDR1 SEHNR and CDR2 FQNEAQ (reference sequence). The CDR3 region is CASSLVETGPGGYTF. CDR3 coding DNA: TGTGCCAGCAGCTTAGTGGAGACAGGCCCCGGTGGCTACACCTTC.

The chain combines TRBV24-1 with TRBJ2-5, with D unresolved. The CDR3 has 17 residues. V was pared by 1 base and J by 0 bases, with 14 bases between. Germline lookup yields CDR1 KGHDR and CDR2 SFDVKD. Here the CDR3 reads CATSDLVGGVHQETQYF. CDR3 sequence (DNA): TGTGCCACCAGTGATTTAGTGGGCGGAGTCCACCAAGAGACCCAGTACTTC.

The chain combines TRBV20-1 with TRBJ2-5, with a tentative D call TRBD2 (5 bases). The CDR3 is 13 amino acids. Germline loops: CDR1 DFQATT, CDR2 SNEGSKA (reference sequence). Trimming removed 5 bases from V and 1 base from J, with 11 bases in between. This chain's CDR3 is CSAPLGVQETQYF. In nucleotides, the CDR3 is TGCAGTGCTCCGCTCGGGGTCCAAGAGACCCAGTACTTC.

The V call is TRBV6-1, the J call TRBJ1-1; D ambiguous. This CDR3 contains 14 residues. The germline V gene has CDR1 MNHNS and CDR2 SASEGT. V lost 8 bases to trimming and J lost 0 bases, with 13 bases between them. CDR3 in amino acids: CASGRGDMNTEAFF. In DNA, the CDR3 is TGTGCCAGCGGGCGGGGTGACATGAACACTGAAGCTTTCTTT.

The chain uses TRBV12-3 or TRBV12-4 and TRBJ1-5, with D uncertain. The CDR3 has 13 residues. Trimming pared 6 bases from V and 4 bases from J, leaving 10 bases between. The CDR3 nucleotides are TGTGCCAGCAGATACGGGATAAATCAGCCCCAGCATTTT. Its translation is CASRYGINQPQHF.

This clonotype was seen only a few times. V usage is TRBV6-1 and J usage is TRBJ1-1, with 8 positions matching TRBD1. The CDR3 runs 13 residues. With V trimmed by 6 bases and J by 11 bases, 11 bases remained unmatched. Looked up from germline, CDR1 is MNHNS and CDR2 is SASEGT. The CDR3 loop is CASRTEWTGMAFF. DNA for the CDR3: TGTGCCAGCAGAACCGAATGGACAGGGATGGCTTTCTTT.

This clonotype was picked up a small number of times. This chain links TRBV20-1 with TRBJ2-3; no clear D gene. The V gene lost 2 bases and the J gene lost 4 bases, with 7 bases spanning the gap. CDR1 is DFQATT, CDR2 SNEGSKA, per germline (reference sequence). This CDR3 comprises 12 residues. The CDR3 protein is CSARPEPDTQYF. CDR3 coding DNA: TGCAGTGCTAGACCTGAGCCAGATACGCAGTATTTT.

This clonotype was observed a single time. V gene TRBV7-2 combines with J gene TRBJ2-5; 10 bases match TRBD2. V lost 6 bases and J lost 4; bases outside the gene matches: 11. The CDR3 extends over 16 amino acids. Germline V gene lookup returns CDR1 SGHTA and CDR2 FQGNSA. The CDR3: CASSQHLAGVSETQYF. Here the CDR3 DNA reads TGTGCCAGCAGTCAGCACCTAGCGGGAGTTTCAGAGACCCAGTACTTC.

The chain joins TRBV6-1 to TRBJ2-5; TRBD1 matches at 9 bases. Unmatched junction bases numbered 4, after V lost 6 bases and J lost 5 bases. The V gene's germline CDR1 is MNHNS and CDR2 SASEGT. CDR3 length: 13 residues. CDR3 DNA: TGTGCCAGCAGCGGACAGGGGCTGGAGACCCAGTACTTC. Encoded protein: CASSGQGLETQYF.

The chain recombines TRBV29-1 with TRBJ2-6; D remains ambiguous. V shed 4 bases and J shed 0 bases, with 7 bases lying between them. Germline CDR1 and CDR2: SQVTM and ANQGSEA. This CDR3 spans 14 amino acids. CDR3: CSVGSASGANVLTF. In DNA form, the CDR3 reads TGCAGCGTTGGGTCGGCCTCTGGGGCCAACGTCCTGACTTTC.

The CDR3 reads CASSLSLAGLGTDTQYF. The CDR3 coding sequence is TGTGCCAGCAGCTTAAGTTTGGCGGGGTTGGGTACAGATACGCAGTATTTT. The chain joins TRBV7-3 to TRBJ2-3; weak D call: TRBD2 (6 bases). The CDR3 has 17 residues. Germline V gene sequence: CDR1 SGHTA, CDR2 FQGTGA. Trimming cost V 1 base and J 3 bases, with 17 bases left between them.

This chain joins TRBV20-1 and TRBJ2-5; D not resolved. Germline-derived CDR1 and CDR2 are DFQATT and SNEGSKA (reference sequence). V lost 6 bases and J lost 0, with 5 bases in between. This CDR3 is 11 amino acids long. CDR3 region: CSAQHQETQYF. CDR3 in DNA: TGCAGTGCCCAACACCAAGAGACCCAGTACTTC.

The V gene is TRBV7-6, the J gene TRBJ2-3; D call uncertain. The CDR3 runs 13 residues. CDR1 SGHVS and CDR2 FNYEAQ come from the germline V gene. V lost 5 bases to trimming and J lost 2 bases, with 8 bases between them. The CDR3 region is CASSRELTDTQYF. In DNA, the CDR3 is TGTGCCAGCAGCCGAGAACTCACAGATACGCAGTATTTT.

With regard to this clonotype: One junction end disagrees with the germline gene, perhaps due to a read error. J is TRBJ2-6 and V is TRBV5-3; D gene unclear. TRBV5-3 is designated an ORF whose function remains uncertain. CDR3 length equals 16 residues. The CDR3 loop reads CASSLMTPSGANVLTF. As DNA, the CDR3 is TGTGCCAGCAGCTTGATGACACCCTCTGGGGCCAACGTCCTGACTTTC.

The chain employs TRBV7-9 and TRBJ2-5, with 8 positions matching TRBD2. This CDR3 region has 16 residues. Per the germline V gene, CDR1 is SEHNR and CDR2 is FQNEAQ (reference sequence). J was trimmed by 1 base and V by 5 bases; bases with no gene match: 9. The CDR3 region has the DNA TGTGCCAGCAGCCTAAGAGCGGGAGCTATCCAAGAGACCCAGTACTTC. It encodes CASSLRAGAIQETQYF.

This chain joins TRBV20-1 and TRBJ1-1; no definite D call. The germline V gene has CDR1 DFQATT and CDR2 SNEGSKA (reference sequence). V lost 0 bases and J 3 bases, leaving 11 bases between the germline ends. The CDR3 is 14 amino acids. CDR3 sequence (DNA): TGCAGTGCTAGAGATATGGCTCTGGACACTGAAGCTTTCTTT. Translating gives CSARDMALDTEAFF.

This clonotype was detected a few times. The rearrangement joins TRBV20-1 to TRBJ1-4; perhaps TRBD1 as D (5 bases). Germline V gene lookup returns CDR1 DFQATT and CDR2 SNEGSKA (reference sequence). The V end was cut by 2 bases, the J end by 9 bases, with 16 bases between. The CDR3 length is 14 residues. Here the CDR3 DNA reads TGCAGTGCTAGACCCGACAGCCTTGGGCAAAAACTGTTTTTT. Protein: CSARPDSLGQKLFF.

The chain joins TRBV6-4 to TRBJ2-3; D is undetermined. Germline lookup yields CDR1 MRHNA and CDR2 SNTAGT. Deletions cut 0 bases from V and 0 bases from J, with 7 bases between. The CDR3 is made up of 15 amino acids. CDR3 protein: CASSDSIYSTDTQYF. CDR3 sequence (DNA): TGTGCCAGCAGTGACTCGATATACAGCACAGATACGCAGTATTTT.

About this clonotype itself: A read error is likely, as this CDR3 ends without the conserved phenylalanine or tryptophan. The chain recombines TRBV15 with TRBJ2-5; TRBD1 matches at 8 bases. With 3 bases clipped from V and 5 bases from J, the junction kept 8 bases outside the gene matches. The CDR3 has 15 residues. Germline V gene lookup returns CDR1 LNHNV and CDR2 YYDKDF (reference sequence). CDR3 sequence: CATSSDRGAKETQYL. As DNA, the CDR3 is TGTGCCACCAGCAGTGACAGGGGCGCCAAGGAGACCCAGTACTTA.

In its sample, this clonotype is medium-sized. In DNA, the CDR3 is TGCAGTGCTAGAGATGACAGGGGGCACACTGAAGCTTTCTTT. Amino acids: CSARDDRGHTEAFF. The genes are TRBV20-1 and TRBJ1-1, with 10 bases aligning to TRBD1. J gave up 3 bases and V 0 bases, and 1 base lay outside the gene matches. Per the germline V gene, CDR1 is DFQATT and CDR2 is SNEGSKA (reference sequence). The CDR3 has 14 residues.

The genes are TRBV28 and TRBJ1-6; D not certain. The germline V gene encodes CDR1 MDHEN and CDR2 SYDVKM. V was clipped by 0 bases and J by 7 bases, with 10 bases between them. The CDR3 has 15 amino acids. DNA of the CDR3: TGTGCCAGCAGTTTATGGTCAGCCACAAATTCACCCCTCCACTTT. Protein sequence: CASSLWSATNSPLHF.

This rearrangement joins TRBV19 to TRBJ2-2; D gene ambiguous. CDR1 and CDR2 (germline): LNHDA, SQIVND (reference sequence). Trimming pared 3 bases from V and 3 bases from J, leaving 8 bases between. The CDR3 contains 14 residues. Here the CDR3 reads CASSIKAYTGELFF. In DNA form, the CDR3 reads TGTGCCAGTAGTATTAAGGCGTACACCGGGGAGCTGTTTTTT.

In its sample, this clonotype was seen a few times. The chain uses TRBV20-1 and TRBJ2-7, with D perhaps matching TRBD1 (6 bases). V gave up 6 bases and J gave up 5 bases, with 8 bases separating them. CDR1 and CDR2 from the germline V gene are DFQATT and SNEGSKA (reference sequence). This CDR3 is 10 amino acids long. CDR3 sequence reads: CSANRDEQYF. CDR3 nucleotide sequence: TGCAGTGCAAACAGGGACGAGCAGTACTTC.

This clonotype has a handful of counts. V usage is TRBV19 and J usage is TRBJ1-5, with D possibly matching TRBD1 (5 bases). Germline V lookup: CDR1 LNHDA, CDR2 SQIVND (reference sequence). The CDR3 contains 16 residues. Trimming pared 6 bases from V and 0 bases from J, leaving 15 bases between. CDR3 in DNA: TGTGCCAGTAGCCGGGACGGAGCTTATAGCAATCAGCCCCAGCATTTT. Amino acids: CASSRDGAYSNQPQHF.

CDR3 bases: TGTGCCAGCAGTACCAAAGCCGGACAGGTCGACATGAACACTGAAGCTTTCTTT. Amino acid sequence: CASSTKAGQVDMNTEAFF. This chain joins TRBV25-1 and TRBJ1-1; TRBD1 agrees at 7 bases. The CDR3 covers 18 residues. With V trimmed by 5 bases and J by 0 bases, 15 bases remained unmatched. CDR1 MGHDK and CDR2 SYGVNS come from the germline V gene.

This clonotype was detected only a few times. This chain links TRBV6-2 or TRBV6-3 with TRBJ2-5, with 8 bases identical to TRBD2. Per the germline V gene, CDR1 is MNHEY and CDR2 is SVGEGT. The CDR3 spans 12 residues. J gave up 9 bases and V 6 bases, and 6 bases lay outside the gene matches. In DNA form, the CDR3 reads TGTGCCAGCAGCGAACTAGCGGCGGCCCAGTACTTC. Residues: CASSELAAAQYF.

The J gene is TRBJ1-1, the V gene TRBV6-1; D remains ambiguous. This CDR3 is built from 16 residues. Germline-derived CDR1 and CDR2 are MNHNS and SASEGT. The germline V and J ends were trimmed by 2 bases and 0 bases, with 13 bases remaining between them. In DNA form, the CDR3 reads TGTGCCAGCAGTGAACTAAGGGAAAGGGTGAACACTGAAGCTTTCTTT. As protein: CASSELRERVNTEAFF.

The chain carries TRBV20-1 and TRBJ2-5; no firm D call. Per germline, CDR1 DFQATT and CDR2 SNEGSKA (reference sequence). V lost 1 base to trimming and J lost 5 bases, with 14 bases between them. This CDR3 is built from 14 residues. The CDR3: CSARVVLRMETQYF. The CDR3 region has the DNA TGCAGTGCTAGAGTTGTCTTGCGTATGGAGACCCAGTACTTC.